Shown below are 25 T cell receptor beta chains from a single sample sequenced in a study of human T cells and chemical hapten exposure. TCRdb itself ran the RACE reads through MiXCR, one entry per CDR3 protein. The sample holds approximately 80,000 distinct CDR3 sequences, over 6% seen once. Sample time point: patch test 1, 2 weeks after DPC sensitization. Treatment noted: therapeutic diphenylcyclopropenone sensitization with weekly scalp DPC. Sequencing was performed on whole blood, taken in connection with sensitization to the hapten diphenylcyclopropenone (DPC). These TCRs come from a woman in her 30s with alopecia areata. Some clones in this sample may be carry-over from other donors' samples.

This clonotype was recorded many times. The genes are TRBV3-1 and TRBJ2-1, with D possibly being TRBD2 (5 bases). V lost 3 bases and J 7 bases, leaving 22 bases between the germline ends. The germline V gene encodes CDR1 LGHDT and CDR2 YNNKEL (reference sequence). The CDR3 covers 17 residues. The CDR3 protein is CASSQPGGGPRMNEQFF. CDR3 sequence (DNA): TGTGCCAGCAGCCAGCCGGGTGGCGGGCCCAGGATGAATGAGCAGTTCTTC.

Of note for this clonotype: This sequence may be a read error, since a much larger clone differs from it by one base. The J gene is TRBJ1-5, the V gene TRBV6-1; D gene unclear. Trimming stripped 2 bases from V and 4 bases from J, with 9 bases between. CDR1 MNHNS and CDR2 SASEGT come from the germline V gene. The CDR3 is made up of 14 amino acids. The CDR3 loop reads CASSERECNQPQHF. For the CDR3, the DNA is TGTGCCAGCAGTGAACGCGAGTGTAATCAGCCCCAGCATTTT.

In its sample, this clonotype was seen many times. V and J are TRBV18 and TRBJ1-1, with 7 bases identical to TRBD1. Unmatched junction bases numbered 6, after V lost 1 base and J lost 4 bases. The V gene's germline CDR1 is KGHSH and CDR2 LQKENI. The CDR3 totals 15 residues. DNA of the CDR3: TGTGCCAGCTCACCACAGGGGGCGCAAGGCACTGAAGCTTTCTTT. Protein product: CASSPQGAQGTEAFF. Drawing the rest from reference TRBV18 and TRBJ1-1, the complete variable domain is NAGVMQNPRHLVRRRGQEARLRCSPMKGHSHVYWYRQLPEEGLKFMVYLQKENIIDESGMPKERFSAEFPKEGPSILRIQQVVRGDSAAYFCASSPQGAQGTEAFFGQGTRLTVV.

This clonotype was counted at least ten times. This chain uses TRBV3-1 with TRBJ2-5, with TRBD1 matching over 8 bases. The CDR3 runs 17 residues. The junction had 9 bases not matched to a gene; V was cut back by 1 base and J by 2 bases. The germline V gene encodes CDR1 LGHDT and CDR2 YNNKEL (reference sequence). In nucleotides, the CDR3 is TGTGCCAGCAGCCAAGGAGGCAGGGGGCCCAAACAAGAGACCCAGTACTTC. Translating gives CASSQGGRGPKQETQYF.

In this sample, this clonotype turned up many times. This chain joins TRBV18 and TRBJ2-1; no firm D call. V was shortened by 2 bases and J by 0 bases, with 8 bases between the two germline ends. The CDR3 consists of 15 residues. The germline gives CDR1 KGHSH, CDR2 LQKENI. CDR3 loop: CASSPDQSSYNEQFF. The CDR3 coding sequence is TGTGCCAGCTCACCAGACCAGAGCTCCTACAATGAGCAGTTCTTC.

This clonotype was seen at least ten times. V gene TRBV6-5 combines with J gene TRBJ2-7, with 12 bases that match TRBD1. The CDR3 is 15 residues long. The V gene's germline CDR1 is MNHEY and CDR2 SVGAGI. After removal of 0 bases from V and 5 bases from J, the junction contained 2 bases not matched to a gene. The DNA of the CDR3 is TGTGCCAGCAGTTACTCGGGACAGGGGGCGGACGAGCAGTACTTC. It translates to CASSYSGQGADEQYF.

Many counts were recorded for this clonotype. The chain uses TRBV5-1 and TRBJ2-3, with 7 bases identical to TRBD1. Germline CDR1 is SGHRS and CDR2 is YFSETQ. V shed 2 bases and J 0 bases; nucleotides not matched to a gene: 6. The CDR3 extends over 16 amino acids. For the CDR3, the DNA is TGCGCCAGCAGCTTTGGTACAGGGGCCAGCACAGATACGCAGTATTTT. Translated, it gives CASSFGTGASTDTQYF.

In its sample, this clonotype was seen many times. The CDR3, as DNA: TGTGCCAGCAGCTTAATATCCTACCTAGAGCCTAGCACAGATACGCAGTATTTT. It encodes CASSLISYLEPSTDTQYF. J is TRBJ2-3 and V is TRBV11-1; no clear D. Trimming removed 2 bases at V and 0 bases at J, with 18 bases between. The V gene's germline CDR1 is SGHAT and CDR2 FQDESV (reference sequence). There are 18 residues in the CDR3.

This chain connects TRBV12-3 or TRBV12-4 to TRBJ1-5; D uncertain. Trimming took 2 bases from V and 0 from J, leaving 11 bases between them. CDR3 size: 16 residues. This CDR3 is CASSLLPLNSNQPQHF. The CDR3 region has the DNA TGTGCCAGCAGTTTACTACCCCTAAATAGCAATCAGCCCCAGCATTTT.

This clonotype was observed a handful of times. V gene TRBV2 combines with J gene TRBJ1-4; tentative D call: TRBD1 (5 bases). From germline, CDR1 is SNHLY and CDR2 FYNNEI. Trimming cost V 4 bases and J 7 bases, with 19 bases left between them. The CDR3 sequence is 16 residues long. The CDR3 bases are TGTGCCAGCAGTGGGGGAGCCACTGGGGACCGTGAAAAACTGTTTTTT. This encodes CASSGGATGDREKLFF.

This clonotype was observed a handful of times. The rearrangement joins TRBV10-3 to TRBJ1-2; D perhaps matches TRBD1 (6 bases). The V end lost 1 base, the J end lost 4 bases, and 13 bases lay between the germline ends. This CDR3 comprises 15 residues. Per the germline V gene, CDR1 is ENHRY and CDR2 is SYGVKD. CDR3: CAISEFPTGRYGYTF. In DNA, the CDR3 is TGTGCCATCAGTGAGTTCCCGACAGGCCGCTATGGCTACACCTTC.

The sample holds many counts of this clonotype. The chain is built from TRBV7-2 and TRBJ2-7, with 10 bases aligning to TRBD2. The CDR3 is 15 amino acids. The V and J ends lost 6 bases and 2 bases, in that order; junction bases with no gene match: 7. Germline loops: CDR1 SGHTA, CDR2 FQGNSA. The CDR3 is CASSLLAGSPYEQYF. The DNA of the CDR3 is TGTGCCAGCAGTTTACTAGCGGGGAGTCCCTACGAGCAGTACTTC.

This clonotype was seen repeatedly, ten times or more. This CDR3 is CASSLYEDRRMNTEAFF. CDR3 nucleotide sequence: TGTGCCAGCAGCTTGTATGAGGACAGAAGGATGAACACTGAAGCTTTCTTT. The chain joins TRBV13 to TRBJ1-1, with D perhaps TRBD1 (6 bases). CDR1 is PRHDT and CDR2 is FYEKMQ in the germline V gene (reference sequence). With 3 bases removed from V and 0 bases from J, the gap between germline ends came to 17 bases. CDR3 length: 17 residues.

This clonotype was seen at least ten times. CDR3: CASSRDSYQPQHF. In DNA form, the CDR3 reads TGCGCCAGCAGCCGTGACAGTTATCAGCCCCAGCATTTT. The chain uses TRBV5-1 and TRBJ1-5; D is perhaps TRBD1 (5 bases). The V and J ends lost 4 bases and 5 bases respectively, with 10 bases between them. This CDR3 is 13 amino acids long. The germline CDR1 and CDR2 sequences are SGHRS and YFSETQ.

The sample holds many counts of this clonotype. The chain combines TRBV18 with TRBJ2-3, with D perhaps TRBD1 (5 bases). The CDR3 is made up of 13 amino acids. Germline CDR1 reads KGHSH; CDR2 reads LQKENI. V was trimmed by 3 bases and J by 6 bases, leaving 10 bases between them. The CDR3 loop is CASSPLDTDTQYF. CDR3 nucleotide sequence: TGTGCCAGCTCACCCCTGGACACGGATACGCAGTATTTT. Full variable domain (rest looked up from reference TRBV18 and TRBJ2-3): NAGVMQNPRHLVRRRGQEARLRCSPMKGHSHVYWYRQLPEEGLKFMVYLQKENIIDESGMPKERFSAEFPKEGPSILRIQQVVRGDSAAYFCASSPLDTDTQYFGPGTRLTVL.

This clonotype was counted ten times or more. The chain combines TRBV29-1 with TRBJ2-3, with D unresolved. The CDR3 consists of 11 residues. The germline V and J ends were trimmed by 6 bases and 2 bases, with 6 bases remaining between them. Germline values: CDR1 SQVTM, CDR2 ANQGSEA. CDR3 protein: CSVAHTDTQYF. The CDR3, as DNA: TGCAGCGTGGCCCACACAGATACGCAGTATTTT.

This clonotype was detected many times. The V and J genes are TRBV20-1 and TRBJ1-5; weak D call: TRBD1 (6 bases). V was pared by 3 bases and J by 3 bases, with 21 bases between. Germline V gene data show CDR1 as DFQATT and CDR2 as SNEGSKA (reference sequence). The CDR3 totals 17 residues. CDR3 sequence reads: CSASPGEGRGHNQPQHF. DNA of the CDR3: TGCAGTGCTAGTCCCGGGGAGGGGAGGGGACACAATCAGCCCCAGCATTTT.

The V call is TRBV2, the J call TRBJ2-2, with 8 bases aligning to TRBD1. Trimming at V came to 6 bases and at J to 4 bases, leaving 7 bases not matched to a gene. This CDR3 is 15 amino acids long. Germline V gene sequence: CDR1 SNHLY, CDR2 FYNNEI. CDR3 in amino acids: CASRTDRGSTGELFF. The DNA of the CDR3 is TGTGCCAGCAGGACAGACAGGGGTAGCACCGGGGAGCTGTTTTTT.

This clonotype was picked up many times. This CDR3 is CASSQGGVNPYYGYTF. Here the CDR3 DNA reads TGTGCCAGCAGCCAAGGCGGGGTCAACCCCTACTATGGCTACACCTTC. The V and J genes are TRBV3-1 and TRBJ1-2; D unclear. Between the trimmed V and J ends, which lost 1 base and 3 bases, there was a span of 15 bases. Germline lookup yields CDR1 LGHDT and CDR2 YNNKEL (reference sequence). The CDR3 extends over 16 amino acids.

This clonotype was observed a handful of times. V usage is TRBV5-4 and J usage is TRBJ1-5, with D uncertain. Germline CDR1 is SGHNT and CDR2 is YYREEE (reference sequence). Trimming cost V 3 bases and J 4 bases, with 8 bases left between them. The length of the CDR3 is 13 residues. This CDR3 is CASSSGSNQPQHF. The CDR3 DNA sequence: TGTGCCAGCAGCTCCGGGTCGAATCAGCCCCAGCATTTT.

This clonotype was counted many times. CDR3 region: CASSSPTSGGTDTQYF. CDR3 DNA sequence: TGCGCCAGCAGCTCACCGACTAGCGGGGGCACAGATACGCAGTATTTT. J is TRBJ2-3 and V is TRBV5-1; 11 bases agree with TRBD2. The CDR3 has 16 residues. The germline V gene encodes CDR1 SGHRS and CDR2 YFSETQ. V gave up 3 bases and J gave up 1 base; unmatched junction bases: 4.

This clonotype was seen more than once but under ten times. The junction and the germline gene differ at one end; a read error may be behind it. The chain employs TRBV11-2 and TRBJ2-7; weak D call: TRBD1 (6 bases). The CDR3 totals 17 residues. Germline V gene data show CDR1 as SGHAT and CDR2 as FQNNGV. CDR3 protein: CASSLDRTPAYLYEQYF. The CDR3, as DNA: TGTGCCAGCAGCCTAGACAGGACACCTGCGTATCTCTACGAGCAGTACTTC.

The J gene is TRBJ2-1, the V gene TRBV6-1; D might be TRBD2 (7 bases). The germline V and J ends were trimmed by 7 bases and 5 bases, with 15 bases remaining between them. The CDR3 totals 14 residues. CDR1 and CDR2 (germline): MNHNS, SASEGT. DNA of the CDR3: TGTGCCAGCATGCGAGGGGGGGCCCACAATGAGCAGTTCTTC. This sequence encodes CASMRGGAHNEQFF.

The sample holds many counts of this clonotype. This chain uses TRBV3-1 with TRBJ1-2; TRBD1 matches 10 bases. J gave up 10 bases and V 4 bases, and 9 bases lay outside the gene matches. The germline CDR1 and CDR2 sequences are LGHDT and YNNKEL (reference sequence). This CDR3 contains 14 residues. The CDR3 nucleotides are TGTGCCAGCAGCCCCTCCTTGACAGGGGGCGTCTACACCTTC. It yields the protein CASSPSLTGGVYTF. The full variable domain, with the rest looked up from reference TRBV3-1 and TRBJ1-2, is DTAVSQTPKYLVTQMGNDKSIKCEQNLGHDTMYWYKQDSKKFLKIMFSYNNKELIINETVPNRFSPKSPDKAHLNLHINSLELGDSAVYFCASSPSLTGGVYTFGSGTRLTVV.

This clonotype came up many times. The chain joins TRBV12-3 or TRBV12-4 to TRBJ2-3, with TRBD2 identical over 9 bases. J was trimmed by 3 bases and V by 6 bases; bases with no gene match: 1. CDR3 size: 13 residues. The CDR3 loop reads CASRLAGTDTQYF. The CDR3 DNA reads TGTGCCAGCAGGCTAGCGGGGACAGATACGCAGTATTTT.